Included here is one T cell receptor beta chain sequence, with context. A few counts support this clonotype. Its antigen has not been determined. No clone much larger than this one lies a single base away; base qualities are absent. Reads for this sample came from an Illumina NovaSeq 6000. TCR cDNA was synthesized by 5'RACE template switching, through which a universal primer site and unique molecular identifiers were introduced. cDNA synthesis was primed from both the TCR alpha and TCR beta constant segments. Library amplification involved two PCR steps, and the second step added sample barcodes and sequencing adapters. Sequencing of libraries was performed on Illumina HiSeq 2500 (2x100 bp) or NovaSeq (2x150 bp). The study's own analysis went as follows. Demultiplexing of reads and collapsing into UMI consensus sequences were performed with MIGEC, and V(D)J alignment was carried out with MiXCR. Clonotypes responding to the vaccine were identified with edgeR on replicate PBMC samples, with the criteria of FDR below 0.01 and a log2 fold change above 5 up to day 15. CD4 or CD8 identity was assigned to each bulk clonotype according to whether the clonotype was present at higher abundance in the sequenced CD4 repertoire or the sequenced CD8 repertoire. TCRdb trimmed public reads at Q25 via fastp, called clones via MiXCR and kept in-frame beta chains. Rows matching on CDR3 protein sequence are summarized as one entry with the most common DNA and genes. Here the V and J calls rest on TCRdb's processing, not on the authors' analysis. Recorded for this sample are around 300,000 distinct CDR3 sequences; around 4.5% of them occurred a single time. 15% to 20% of the sample goes to the ten largest clones.

This sample was taken from a study of T cells after yellow fever vaccination (dated by TCRdb to about 2019). About the study as a whole: Libraries from fractions with low cell numbers were prepared with the SMART-Seq v4 Ultra Low Input RNA kit. To follow T-cell clones before and after primary and booster YFV17D yellow fever vaccination, bulk TCR alpha and beta repertoires were sequenced over time. Two healthy male donors made up the cohort, one aged 18 to 30 years and the other aged 30 to 40 years. Blood was drawn at multiple timepoints before and after primary and secondary immunization, with bulk PBMC replicates and cell subsets isolated. What the work shows at the level of the full study, not this receptor alone: Because only a couple of donors were included in the study, the extent to which the findings can be generalized is limited. The secondary T-cell response was found to be weaker but faster than the primary response, with a peak reached on day 5 rather than on day 15. Because abundant contaminating clonotypes from the bulk population could be contained in FACS-sorted repertoires, computational filtering was required. Most clones expanded after primary vaccination were re-detected after the booster (around 96% of CD4 and approximately 85% of CD8), suggesting broad memory maintenance. A small fraction of clonotypes showed up in both the CD4 and CD8 compartments, probably as a result of convergent recombination.

Explained via the paper, the treatment or condition label denotes: live attenuated yellow fever vaccine strain. At each blood-draw timepoint, two biological replicates of bulk PBMCs were collected. PBMCs were isolated from peripheral blood using a standard Ficoll-Paque protocol. TriZol was used to extract RNA from bulk PBMCs, from CD4 and CD8 fractions, and from dextramer-positive and dextramer-negative fractions. The TCR comes from a young man who received the YFV17D yellow fever vaccine. This specimen was PBMCs, taken 15 days after the yellow fever booster vaccination.

The bases are TGCGCCAGCAGCTTACCTAGCGGGGCACAAGAGACCCAGTACTTC. It translates to CASSLPSGAQETQYF. The V and J segments used are TRBV5-1 and TRBJ2-5; TRBD2 matches 9 bases in the middle. Sequences SGHRS (CDR1) and YFSETQ (CDR2) are obtained from the germline V gene. V is cut back by 2 bases and J by 2 bases, with 4 bases in the junction unmatched. CDR3 length: 15 amino acids, cysteine to phenylalanine. Left in the record is the CDR3 DNA by itself, 45 bases read in frame from the first base.